The present T cell receptor (beta chain) was sequenced within a study of T cells in Graves' hyperthyroidism and ophthalmopathy. Notes on the study in general: The model forecast ophthalmopathy, anticipating it by a median about 6.5 months before onset.

Worth noting for this clonotype: The antigen remains unidentified.

RNA transcripts gave rise to amplified TCR beta CDR3 regions. A first-round RT-PCR of the TCR CDR3 used the HTBI primer set. TCRdb reprocessed the multiplex PCR reads with MiXCR, giving one entry per CDR3 protein. This table has hundreds of thousands of distinct CDR3 sequences, 11% to 15% appearing once. The source is a woman between 18 and 30 years old with Graves' hyperthyroidism. Material: blood.

The chain's CDR3 is CASRPQGQGTQYF. As DNA, the CDR3 is TGTGCCAGCAGGCCACAGGGGCAGGGGACCCAGTACTTC. The chain joins TRBV7-9 to TRBJ2-5; 7 nucleotides align to TRBD1. Germline CDR1 reads SEHNR; CDR2 reads FQNEAQ (reference sequence). Trimming cost V 6 bases and J 7 bases; bases outside gene matches: 8. This CDR3 is 13 amino acids long.